The clone carrying this T cell receptor (beta chain) has more than one count but fewer than ten. Its antigen is not identified. This sample is part of a study of cytomegalovirus exposure and HLA in healthy donors. Study results and caveats: Among the sequence variants, a highly shared cluster was likely an artifact of sequencing. In a later analysis, the majority of CMV-associated beta chains seemingly showed HLA restriction.

The CDR3 is 14 amino acids. Germline-derived CDR1 and CDR2 are SGHVS and FNYEAQ. V lost 2 bases and J 1 base, leaving 8 bases between the germline ends. Donors likely had unrecorded immune exposures despite being nominally healthy when sampled. PCR involved 60 Vbeta and 13 Jbeta primers. TCRdb's copy holds only in-frame clones and misses some; the assay was immunoSEQ multiplex PCR. This sample yields roughly 120,000 clones, of which roughly 80% are seen a single time; roughly 2.5% belongs to the top ten. Sequencing was carried out using PBMCs. The rearrangement uses TRBV7-6 and TRBJ1-1, with D maybe TRBD1 (5 bases). The receptor comes from a woman in her thirties or forties in good health and CMV-seropositive. The CDR3 is CASSLMGQNTEAFF. In nucleotides, the CDR3 is TGTGCCAGCAGCTTAATGGGGCAGAACACTGAAGCTTTCTTT.